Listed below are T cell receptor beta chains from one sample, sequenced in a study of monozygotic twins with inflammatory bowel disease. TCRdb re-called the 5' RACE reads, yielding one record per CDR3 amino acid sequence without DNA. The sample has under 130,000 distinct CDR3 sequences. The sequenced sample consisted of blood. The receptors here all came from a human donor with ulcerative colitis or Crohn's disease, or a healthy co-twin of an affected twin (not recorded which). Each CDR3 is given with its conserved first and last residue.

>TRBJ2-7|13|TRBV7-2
CASSLTPAGEQYF
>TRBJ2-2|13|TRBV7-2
CASSLDNTGELFF
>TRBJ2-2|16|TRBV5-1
CASSILQTGNTGELFF
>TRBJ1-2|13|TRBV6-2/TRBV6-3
CASSYGPLYGYTF
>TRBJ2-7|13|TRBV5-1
CASSLPASYEQYF
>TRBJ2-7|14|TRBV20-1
CSAPVSQGSYEQYF
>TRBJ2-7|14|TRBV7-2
CASSQGRGYYEQYF
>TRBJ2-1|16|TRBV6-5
CASSYSTTRVTNEQFF
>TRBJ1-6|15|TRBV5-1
CASSLSSNTGSPLHF
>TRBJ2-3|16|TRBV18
CASSSQSTDGVYTQYF
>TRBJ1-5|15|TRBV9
CASSLGLLGNQPQHF
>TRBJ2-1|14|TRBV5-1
CASSAGGPYNEQFF
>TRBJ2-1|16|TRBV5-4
CASSSGTSGGAGEQFF
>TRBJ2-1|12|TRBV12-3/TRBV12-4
CASTGQDGEQFF